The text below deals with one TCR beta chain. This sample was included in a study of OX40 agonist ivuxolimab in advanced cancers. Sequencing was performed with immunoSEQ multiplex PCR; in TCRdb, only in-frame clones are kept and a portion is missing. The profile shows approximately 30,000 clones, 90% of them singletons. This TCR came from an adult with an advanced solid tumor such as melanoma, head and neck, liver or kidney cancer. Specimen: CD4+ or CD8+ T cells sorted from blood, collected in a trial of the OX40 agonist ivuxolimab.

CDR3: CASSPTGAYEQYF. The CDR3 DNA reads TGTGCCAGCAGCCCGACAGGGGCCTACGAGCAGTACTTC. This chain links TRBV7-9 with TRBJ2-7, with 8 positions matching TRBD1. Germline loops: CDR1 SEHNR, CDR2 FQNEAQ (reference sequence). The CDR3 has 13 residues. V dropped 5 bases and J dropped 2; count of bases not matched to a gene: 2.